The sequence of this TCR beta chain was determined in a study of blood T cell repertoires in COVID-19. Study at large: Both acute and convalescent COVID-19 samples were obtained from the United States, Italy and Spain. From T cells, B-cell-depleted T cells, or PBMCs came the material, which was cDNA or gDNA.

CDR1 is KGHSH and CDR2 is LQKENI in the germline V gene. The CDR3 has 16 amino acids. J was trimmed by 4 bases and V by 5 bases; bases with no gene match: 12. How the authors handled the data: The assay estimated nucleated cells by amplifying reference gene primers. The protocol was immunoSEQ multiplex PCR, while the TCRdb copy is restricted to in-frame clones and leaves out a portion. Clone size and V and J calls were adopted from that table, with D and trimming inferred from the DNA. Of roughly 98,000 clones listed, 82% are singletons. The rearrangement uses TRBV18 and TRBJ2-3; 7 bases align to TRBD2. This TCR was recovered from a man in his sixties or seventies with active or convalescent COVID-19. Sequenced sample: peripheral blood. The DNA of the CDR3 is TGTGCCAGCTCAAGGTTGGCGGGAGAGCTACCAGATACGCAGTATTTT. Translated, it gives CASSRLAGELPDTQYF.